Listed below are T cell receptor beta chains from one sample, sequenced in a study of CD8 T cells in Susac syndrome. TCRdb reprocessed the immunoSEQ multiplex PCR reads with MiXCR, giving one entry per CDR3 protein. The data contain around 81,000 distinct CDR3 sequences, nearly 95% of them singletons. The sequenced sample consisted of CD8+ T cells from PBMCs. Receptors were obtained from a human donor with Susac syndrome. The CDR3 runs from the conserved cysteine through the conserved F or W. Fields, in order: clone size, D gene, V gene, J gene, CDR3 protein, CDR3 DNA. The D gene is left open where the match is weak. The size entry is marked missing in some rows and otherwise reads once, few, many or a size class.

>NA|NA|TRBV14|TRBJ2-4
CASSQESDPKNIQYF
TGTGCCAGCAGCCAAGAAAGTGACCCTAAAAACATTCAGTACTTC
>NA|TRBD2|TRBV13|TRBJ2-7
CASSSSSGAYEQYF
TGTGCCAGCAGCTCCTCCAGCGGGGCCTACGAGCAGTACTTC
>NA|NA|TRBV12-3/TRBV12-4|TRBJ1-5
CASSLGGQPQHF
TGTGCCAGCAGTTTAGGGGGTCAGCCCCAGCATTTT
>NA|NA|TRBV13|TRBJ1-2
CASSLGRARRDGYTF
TGTGCCAGCAGCTTAGGCCGGGCCCGAAGAGATGGCTACACCTTC
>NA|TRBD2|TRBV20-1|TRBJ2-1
CSAGLAGGPNEQFF
TGCAGTGCTGGACTAGCGGGGGGGCCTAATGAGCAGTTCTTC
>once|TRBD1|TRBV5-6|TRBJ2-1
CASSLQGQQFF
TGTGCCAGCAGCTTACAGGGGCAGCAGTTCTTC
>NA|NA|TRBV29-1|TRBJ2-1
CSGVGLGNEQFF
TGCAGCGGTGTTGGTTTGGGGAATGAGCAGTTCTTC
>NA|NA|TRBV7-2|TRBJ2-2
CASSLTQTGELFF
TGTGCCAGCAGCTTAACGCAAACCGGGGAGCTGTTTTTT
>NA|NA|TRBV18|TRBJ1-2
CASSAEQGLNYGGYTF
TGTGCCAGCTCAGCCGAACAGGGTTTAAACTATGGAGGCTACACCTTC
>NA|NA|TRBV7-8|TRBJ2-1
CASSFKGGGYNEQFF
TGTGCCAGCAGCTTTAAGGGAGGCGGCTACAATGAGCAGTTCTTC
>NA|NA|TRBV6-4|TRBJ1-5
CASGDWGGHSNQPQHF
TGTGCCAGCGGGGATTGGGGTGGCCATAGCAATCAGCCCCAGCATTTT
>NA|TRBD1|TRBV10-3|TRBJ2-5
CAISGTGGGQETQYF
TGTGCCATCAGTGGGACAGGGGGTGGTCAAGAGACCCAGTACTTC
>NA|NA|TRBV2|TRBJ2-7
CASSESRVAGELYEQYF
TGTGCCAGCAGTGAAAGTAGGGTGGCAGGGGAACTCTACGAGCAGTACTTC
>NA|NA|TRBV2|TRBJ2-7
CASSIPQASYEQYF
TGTGCCAGCAGCATTCCTCAGGCGTCCTACGAGCAGTACTTC
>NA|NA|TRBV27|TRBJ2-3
CASGHLADTQYF
TGTGCCAGCGGACACCTTGCAGATACGCAGTATTTT
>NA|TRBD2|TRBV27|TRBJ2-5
CASSPGLAVQETQYF
TGTGCCAGCAGTCCAGGACTAGCGGTGCAAGAGACCCAGTACTTC
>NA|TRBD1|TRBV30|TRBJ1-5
CAWSASGTGAQPQHF
TGTGCCTGGAGCGCAAGCGGGACAGGGGCCCAGCCCCAGCATTTT
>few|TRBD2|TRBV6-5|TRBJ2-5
CASSYPLADQETQYF
TGTGCCAGCAGTTACCCGCTAGCGGACCAAGAGACCCAGTACTTC
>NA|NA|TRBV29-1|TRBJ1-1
CSVKGGNTEAFF
TGCAGCGTTAAGGGGGGGAACACTGAAGCTTTCTTT
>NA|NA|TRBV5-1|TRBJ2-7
CASSSSRNAYEQYF
TGCGCCAGCAGCTCTAGTCGGAATGCCTACGAGCAGTACTTC
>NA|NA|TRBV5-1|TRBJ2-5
CASSLSRGVETQYF
TGCGCCAGCAGCTTGTCGAGGGGGGTCGAGACCCAGTACTTC
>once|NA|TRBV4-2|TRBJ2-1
CASSQEGGGPYNEQFF
TGTGCCAGCAGCCAAGAGGGGGGAGGCCCCTACAATGAGCAGTTCTTC
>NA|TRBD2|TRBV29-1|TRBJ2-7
CSVLGVAGSYEQYF
TGCAGCGTTCTGGGGGTAGCGGGAAGCTACGAGCAGTACTTC
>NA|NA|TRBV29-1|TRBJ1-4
CSVEQGTDEKLFF
TGCAGCGTCGAACAGGGAACTGACGAAAAACTGTTTTTT
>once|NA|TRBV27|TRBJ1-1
CASSITGNPSTEAFF
TGTGCCAGCAGTATCACAGGGAATCCGAGCACTGAAGCTTTCTTT
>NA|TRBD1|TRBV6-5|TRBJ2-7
CASSSTGVLPTYEQYF
TGTGCCAGCAGTTCCACAGGGGTTCTTCCAACCTACGAGCAGTACTTC
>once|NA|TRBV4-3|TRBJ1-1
CASSQDLGTEAFF
TGCGCCAGCAGCCAAGATCTAGGTACTGAAGCTTTCTTT
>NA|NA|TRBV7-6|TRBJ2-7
CASSLAPGTEDAYEQYF
TGTGCCAGCAGCTTAGCTCCAGGGACGGAGGATGCCTACGAGCAGTACTTC
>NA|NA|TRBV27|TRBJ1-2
CASSPNVRGSPSNGYTF
TGTGCCAGCAGCCCCAACGTTAGGGGGTCCCCCTCTAATGGCTACACCTTC
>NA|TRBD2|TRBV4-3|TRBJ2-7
CASSQGPAGETYEQYF
TGCGCCAGCAGCCAGGGGCCAGCGGGGGAAACCTACGAGCAGTACTTC
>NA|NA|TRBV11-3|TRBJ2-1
CASSSPTGYNEQFF
TGTGCCAGCAGCTCCCCGACAGGTTACAATGAGCAGTTCTTC
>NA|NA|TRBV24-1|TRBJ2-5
CATSDWEQGQETQYF
TGTGCCACCAGTGATTGGGAACAGGGTCAAGAGACCCAGTACTTC
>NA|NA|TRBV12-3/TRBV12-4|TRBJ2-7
CASSLGEPPEQYF
TGTGCCAGCAGTTTAGGGGAACCGCCTGAGCAGTACTTC
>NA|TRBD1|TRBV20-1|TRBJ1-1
CSAPPGTANTEAFF
TGCAGTGCTCCTCCCGGGACAGCGAACACTGAAGCTTTCTTT
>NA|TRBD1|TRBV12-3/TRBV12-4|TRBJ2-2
CASRLNRGKAGELFF
TGTGCCAGCAGACTAAACAGGGGGAAGGCCGGGGAGCTGTTTTTT
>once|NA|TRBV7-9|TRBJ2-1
CASSPEWDEQFF
TGTGCCAGCAGCCCCGAATGGGATGAGCAGTTCTTC
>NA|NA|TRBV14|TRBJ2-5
CASSQEERVQETQYF
TGTGCCAGCAGCCAAGAGGAGAGAGTCCAAGAGACCCAGTACTTC
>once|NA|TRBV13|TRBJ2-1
CASSTSRDEQFF
TGTGCCAGCAGCACCTCGCGGGATGAGCAGTTCTTC
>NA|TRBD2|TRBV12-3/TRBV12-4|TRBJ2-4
CASSSSGTTNIQYF
TGTGCCAGCAGTTCTAGCGGGACGACAAACATTCAGTACTTC
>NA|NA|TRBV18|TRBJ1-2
CASSPEGGSYTF
TGTGCCAGCTCACCGGAAGGGGGAAGCTACACCTTC
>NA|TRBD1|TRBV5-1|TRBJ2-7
CASRQGNEQYF
TGCGCCAGCAGACAGGGGAACGAGCAGTACTTC
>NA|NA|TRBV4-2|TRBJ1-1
CASSQLGRGDTEAFF
TGTGCCAGCAGCCAACTGGGACGGGGCGACACTGAAGCTTTCTTT
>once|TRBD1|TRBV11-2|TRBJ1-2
CASSFSTGAYGYTF
TGTGCCAGCAGCTTCTCTACAGGGGCCTATGGCTACACCTTC
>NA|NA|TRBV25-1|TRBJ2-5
CAISARAQETQYF
TGTGCCATCTCAGCCAGGGCCCAAGAGACCCAGTACTTC
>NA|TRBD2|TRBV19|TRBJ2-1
CASSILADSSYNEQFF
TGTGCCAGTAGTATCCTAGCGGATAGCTCCTACAATGAGCAGTTCTTC
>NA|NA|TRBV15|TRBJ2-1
CATSRDWGDSKFF
TGTGCCACCAGCAGAGATTGGGGAGACAGTAAGTTCTTC
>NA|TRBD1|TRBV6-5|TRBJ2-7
CASSYSGQFYEQYF
TGTGCCAGCAGTTACTCGGGACAGTTTTACGAGCAGTACTTC
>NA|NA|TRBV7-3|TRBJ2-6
CASSLTAVGYSGANVLTF
TGTGCCAGCAGCTTAACAGCCGTTGGATACTCTGGGGCCAACGTCCTGACTTTC
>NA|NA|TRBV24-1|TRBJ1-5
CATSENSNQPQHF
TGTGCCACCAGTGAAAACAGCAATCAGCCCCAGCATTTT
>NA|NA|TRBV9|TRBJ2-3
CASSVGAATADTQYF
TGTGCCAGCAGCGTAGGAGCCGCGACGGCAGATACGCAGTATTTT
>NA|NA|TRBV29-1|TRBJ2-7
CSVDSGEQYF
TGCAGCGTTGACTCTGGCGAGCAGTACTTC
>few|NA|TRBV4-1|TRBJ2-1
CASSQDSYEQFF
TGCGCCAGCAGCCAAGATTCGTATGAGCAGTTCTTC
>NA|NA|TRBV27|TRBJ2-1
CASSFGQGSEQFF
TGTGCCAGCAGTTTTGGTCAGGGGTCTGAGCAGTTCTTC
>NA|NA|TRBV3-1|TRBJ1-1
CARTPEAFF
TGTGCCCGCACACCTGAAGCTTTCTTT
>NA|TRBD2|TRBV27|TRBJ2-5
CASSLSREGPLGKTQYF
TGTGCCAGCAGTTTGTCGAGGGAGGGGCCCCTAGGGAAGACCCAGTACTTC